This T cell receptor (beta chain) appears in the sequencing data of a study of vaccination and CD4 T cells after COVID-19. Noted treatment: roughly nine-day PBMC culture with coronavirus spike peptide pools or control peptides (ViraFEST assay). A note on this clonotype: Its antigen is as yet unknown.

Study-wide results and caveats: Post-vaccination reactive clonotypes (median 38) did not differ significantly from post-infection (about 21). Spike mono-reactivity was the property of 304 of 307 vaccine-specific clones in convalescent patients.

Sequence data for DNA of cultured CD4+ T cells were generated by the Oncomine TCR Beta short-read assay. A single record per CDR3 protein comes from TCRdb applying MiXCR to the PCR reads. The sample yields approximately 13,000 distinct CDR3 sequences, approximately 37% seen once. Germline CDR1 KGHDR, CDR2 SFDVKD. This CDR3 has 16 amino acids. V was clipped by 0 bases and J by 5 bases, with 13 bases between them. V is TRBV24-1 and J is TRBJ2-1; possibly TRBD1 for D (5 bases). This clonotype was obtained from a human donor with COVID-19. The sample was cultured CD4+ T cells from blood. The CDR3 region is CATSDLGVGVDNEQFF. For the CDR3, the DNA is TGTGCCACCAGTGATTTGGGGGTAGGGGTTGACAATGAGCAGTTCTTC.